The 29 T cell receptor beta chains below come from one sample, sequenced in a study of blood T cell repertoires in COVID-19. Here immunoSEQ multiplex PCR was the method, and the copy in TCRdb shows in-frame clones only, minus some. This table holds approximately 140,000 clones, approximately 80% found once. Sequencing was performed on peripheral blood. These receptors came from a man aged 55 to 70 with active or convalescent COVID-19.

Only one count was recorded for this clone. The chain links TRBV11-2 to TRBJ1-6; 9 bases are shared with TRBD1. The CDR3 spans 15 residues. The germline gives CDR1 SGHAT, CDR2 FQNNGV. The junction had 8 bases not matched to a gene; V was cut back by 7 bases and J by 7 bases. CDR3 loop: CASTIQGARNSPLHF. The CDR3 DNA reads TGTGCCAGCACCATACAGGGGGCGCGAAATTCACCCCTCCACTTT.

The chain uses TRBV5-1 and TRBJ1-4; 8 bases fit TRBD1. CDR1 is SGHRS, CDR2 YFSETQ, per germline. J lost 3 bases, V lost 7 bases, and 5 bases had no gene match. There are 14 residues in the CDR3. The CDR3 is CASRLRGPNEKLFF. CDR3 coding DNA: TGCGCCAGCCGTCTCAGGGGGCCTAATGAAAAACTGTTTTTT.

The chain employs TRBV2 and TRBJ1-1, with 8 bases lining up with TRBD1. V trimming: 1 base; J trimming: 5 bases; junction bases outside the gene matches: 6. From germline, CDR1 is SNHLY and CDR2 FYNNEI. CDR3 length: 15 amino acids. The CDR3 region is CASSEVGRGPTEAFF. DNA for the CDR3: TGTGCCAGCAGTGAAGTGGGCAGGGGGCCGACTGAAGCTTTCTTT.

This clone was counted only a few times. The J gene is TRBJ1-5, the V gene TRBV7-9; D is ambiguous. Germline V lookup: CDR1 SEHNR, CDR2 FQNEAQ (reference sequence). There are 16 residues in the CDR3. Between the trimmed V and J ends, which lost 2 bases and 1 base, there was a span of 12 bases. CDR3: CASSLREGESNQPQHF. CDR3 in DNA: TGTGCCAGCAGCTTACGAGAGGGTGAAAGCAATCAGCCCCAGCATTTT.

This chain links TRBV28 with TRBJ1-5; D unresolved. The V end lost 3 bases, the J end lost 2 bases, and 11 bases lay between the germline ends. The CDR3 loop spans 15 amino acids. Per the germline V gene, CDR1 is MDHEN and CDR2 is SYDVKM. The CDR3 protein is CASSLKGGGNQPQHF. CDR3 sequence (DNA): TGTGCCAGCAGTTTGAAGGGAGGAGGCAATCAGCCCCAGCATTTT.

V is TRBV6-5 and J is TRBJ1-1; possibly TRBD1 for D (5 bases). Trimming left V 4 bases short and J 1 base short, with 7 bases between. Looked up from germline, CDR1 is MNHEY and CDR2 is SVGAGI. This CDR3 has 13 amino acids. CDR3 nucleotide sequence: TGTGCCAGCAGTTCTGGACAGAACACTGAAGCTTTCTTT. Translated, it gives CASSSGQNTEAFF.

The chain is built from TRBV19 and TRBJ1-1; the D gene is possibly TRBD1 (6 bases). With 4 bases removed from V and 2 bases from J, the gap between germline ends came to 17 bases. The germline gives CDR1 LNHDA, CDR2 SQIVND (reference sequence). There are 16 residues in the CDR3. The CDR3 DNA reads as TGTGCCAGTAGTAACAGACGACAGGTCCAAAACACTGAAGCTTTCTTT. Translation: CASSNRRQVQNTEAFF.

This clone was counted only a few times. The rearrangement uses TRBV6-5 and TRBJ2-2; D is perhaps TRBD1 (5 bases). CDR3 length equals 16 residues. V was cut by 0 bases and J by 7 bases, with 15 bases left in between. Germline CDR1 and CDR2: MNHEY and SVGAGI. The CDR3 sequence: CASSYSPAGIDGELFF. DNA of the CDR3: TGTGCCAGCAGTTACTCCCCGGCAGGGATCGACGGGGAGCTGTTTTTT.

The chain carries TRBV28 and TRBJ1-2, with D perhaps matching TRBD1 (5 bases). The CDR3 consists of 15 residues. The germline V gene encodes CDR1 MDHEN and CDR2 SYDVKM. The V end was cut by 1 base, the J end by 3 bases, with 12 bases between. CDR3 sequence: CASSLYRSDYYGYTF. DNA of the CDR3: TGTGCCAGCAGTTTATACAGGTCAGATTACTATGGCTACACCTTC.

The rearrangement links TRBV7-9 to TRBJ2-3; 7 bases are shared with TRBD1. Germline values: CDR1 SEHNR, CDR2 FQNEAQ (reference sequence). This CDR3 is 15 amino acids long. V trimming: 5 bases; J trimming: 6 bases; junction bases outside the gene matches: 11. The chain's CDR3 is CASSRNRQGADTQYF. CDR3 nucleotide sequence: TGTGCCAGCAGCCGAAATCGACAGGGTGCCGATACGCAGTATTTT.

This CDR3 reads CAIREDRGEEKLFF. The CDR3 nucleotides read TGTGCCATCAGGGAGGACAGGGGGGAAGAAAAACTGTTTTTT. V is TRBV10-3 and J is TRBJ1-4; 10 bases match TRBD1. Unmatched junction bases numbered 6, after V lost 6 bases and J lost 8 bases. Germline CDR1 reads ENHRY; CDR2 reads SYGVKD. This CDR3 spans 14 amino acids.

The J gene is TRBJ1-5, the V gene TRBV29-1; weak D call: TRBD1 (5 bases). Per germline, CDR1 SQVTM and CDR2 ANQGSEA. CDR3 size: 14 residues. Trimming stripped 7 bases from V and 1 base from J, with 14 bases between. As DNA, the CDR3 is TGCAGCGCCGCGGACATTTGGAGCAATCAGCCCCAGCATTTT. It codes for CSAADIWSNQPQHF. The whole variable domain, remainder taken from reference TRBV29-1 and TRBJ1-5, is SAVISQKPSRDICQRGTSLTIQCQVDSQVTMMFWYRQQPGQSLTLIATANQGSEATYESGFVIDKFPISRPNLTFSTLTVSNMSPEDSSIYLCSAADIWSNQPQHFGDGTRLSIL.

The chain employs TRBV25-1 and TRBJ1-5, with D tentatively TRBD1 (5 bases). CDR1 is MGHDK and CDR2 is SYGVNS in the germline V gene. Trimming left V 4 bases short and J 7 bases short, with 11 bases between. The CDR3 runs to 13 residues. The CDR3 DNA sequence: TGTGCCAGCAGTGTGGGGGGAAAACAGCCCCAGCATTTT. Its protein is CASSVGGKQPQHF.

V usage is TRBV6-4 and J usage is TRBJ2-1, with 10 bases aligning to TRBD2. This CDR3 is built from 15 residues. V lost 6 bases to trimming and J lost 2 bases; unmatched junction nucleotides: 4. The germline gives CDR1 MRHNA, CDR2 SNTAGT. The CDR3 DNA reads as TGTGCCAGCAGCGTACTAGCGGGACCCTACAATGAGCAGTTCTTC. Its translation: CASSVLAGPYNEQFF.

The chain carries TRBV2 and TRBJ1-5; D remains ambiguous. The germline V gene has CDR1 SNHLY and CDR2 FYNNEI. The length of the CDR3 is 12 residues. Trimming cost V 3 bases and J 4 bases, with 4 bases left between them. The CDR3 coding sequence is TGTGCCAGCAGTGACCGTAATCAGCCCCAGCATTTT. It translates to CASSDRNQPQHF.

J is TRBJ2-7 and V is TRBV5-1; TRBD1 aligns across 9 bases. CDR3 length: 14 residues. CDR1 and CDR2 from the germline V gene are SGHRS and YFSETQ. Germline trimming cut 4 bases from V and 6 bases from J; bases unmatched to any gene: 8. CDR3 protein: CASSATGTGSEQYF. CDR3 nucleotide sequence: TGCGCCAGCAGCGCCACCGGGACAGGGAGCGAGCAGTACTTC.

The chain is built from TRBV5-1 and TRBJ1-4, with D unclear. Germline assignment: CDR1 SGHRS and CDR2 YFSETQ. The ends were cut back, 0 bases at V and 2 bases at J, with 5 bases in the middle. This CDR3 is built from 14 residues. The CDR3 protein is CASSLVQTNEKLFF. In DNA form, the CDR3 reads TGCGCCAGCAGCTTGGTACAGACTAATGAAAAACTGTTTTTT.

The rearrangement uses TRBV7-3 and TRBJ2-1, with 8 bases lining up with TRBD2. The CDR3 is 17 residues long. CDR1 is SGHTA and CDR2 is FQGTGA in the germline V gene. Germline trimming cut 1 base from V and 4 bases from J; bases unmatched to any gene: 9. The chain's CDR3 is CASSLRKPGLGYNEQFF. The CDR3 DNA sequence: TGTGCCAGCAGCTTAAGGAAGCCGGGACTAGGGTACAATGAGCAGTTCTTC.

The rearrangement joins TRBV6-1 to TRBJ2-1, with TRBD2 matching over 13 bases. With 5 bases clipped from V and 7 bases from J, the junction kept 5 bases outside the gene matches. The germline V gene has CDR1 MNHNS and CDR2 SASEGT. The CDR3 has 15 residues. The CDR3 nucleotides are TGTGCCAGCAGTCCTGGGACTAGCGGGAAAAATGAGCAGTTCTTC. Translating gives CASSPGTSGKNEQFF.

The chain uses TRBV28 and TRBJ2-7, with TRBD1 matching over 10 bases. Germline V CDR1 and CDR2: MDHEN, SYDVKM. Unmatched junction bases numbered 7, after V lost 8 bases and J lost 6 bases. This CDR3 has 13 amino acids. The CDR3 region is CASARDRGFEQYF. In DNA form, the CDR3 reads TGTGCCAGCGCCCGGGACAGGGGCTTCGAGCAGTACTTC.

This clone has just a few counts. The J gene is TRBJ1-5, the V gene TRBV15; D might be TRBD1 (5 bases). V was clipped by 3 bases and J by 3 bases, with 15 bases between them. In germline, CDR1 is LNHNV, CDR2 YYDKDF (reference sequence). The CDR3 consists of 16 residues. The CDR3 DNA follows: TGTGCCACCAGCAGCGATACAGGTAGGATCAATCAGCCCCAGCATTTT. This sequence encodes CATSSDTGRINQPQHF.

CDR3 coding DNA: TGTGCCAGCAGCTTACGGCGGGGTGAGACCCAGTACTTC. Residues: CASSLRRGETQYF. The chain joins TRBV7-3 to TRBJ2-5; perhaps TRBD2 as D (6 bases). Germline V gene lookup returns CDR1 SGHTA and CDR2 FQGTGA. V lost 2 bases, J lost 5 bases, and 9 bases lay in between. This CDR3 has 13 amino acids.

The V and J genes are TRBV7-9 and TRBJ2-1; tentative D call: TRBD2 (6 bases). The CDR3 runs 19 residues. V lost 1 base, J lost 0 bases, and 19 bases lay in between. Germline CDR1 and CDR2: SEHNR and FQNEAQ (reference sequence). In DNA form, the CDR3 reads TGTGCCAGCAGCTTAGGCCCCCTCGGGGGTGGGAGCTCCTACAATGAGCAGTTCTTC. It codes for CASSLGPLGGGSSYNEQFF.

The chain has TRBV19 and TRBJ2-6; TRBD1 is a possible D gene (5 bases). The CDR3 is 15 residues long. The V gene's germline CDR1 is LNHDA and CDR2 SQIVND (reference sequence). V was trimmed by 11 bases and J by 8 bases, leaving 22 bases between them. The CDR3, as DNA: TGTGCCTCCCAGGTTTCCTCTGGGGCCCCCAACGTCCTGACTTTC. Translation: CASQVSSGAPNVLTF.

The chain employs TRBV19 and TRBJ1-6; D is possibly TRBD1 (5 bases). CDR1 LNHDA and CDR2 SQIVND come from the germline V gene (reference sequence). The CDR3 consists of 15 residues. The V end lost 6 bases, the J end lost 8 bases, and 17 bases lay between the germline ends. The CDR3 protein is CASRLWGGPDSPLHF. In DNA form, the CDR3 reads TGTGCCAGTAGGCTGTGGGGCGGACCGGATTCACCCCTCCACTTT.

The rearrangement uses TRBV7-9 and TRBJ1-2; 8 nucleotides agree with TRBD1. The length of the CDR3 is 17 residues. Germline CDR1 reads SEHNR; CDR2 reads FQNEAQ (reference sequence). The junction had 14 bases not matched to a gene; V was cut back by 5 bases and J by 3 bases. The chain's CDR3 is CASSPDGQGLSDYGYTF. As DNA, the CDR3 is TGTGCCAGCAGCCCCGACGGACAGGGTTTGTCGGACTATGGCTACACCTTC.

This chain connects TRBV4-2 to TRBJ2-7, with 12 bases lining up with TRBD1. V trimming: 2 bases; J trimming: 2 bases; junction bases outside the gene matches: 7. The CDR3 contains 17 residues. Germline V gene lookup returns CDR1 LGHNA and CDR2 YNFKEQ. CDR3 region: CASSQRGTGGTTYEQYF. CDR3 nucleotide sequence: TGTGCCAGCAGCCAACGCGGGACAGGGGGCACTACCTACGAGCAGTACTTC.

The chain joins TRBV27 to TRBJ2-7, with no clear D. The germline CDR1 and CDR2 sequences are MNHEY and SMNVEV (reference sequence). The V and J ends lost 7 bases and 3 bases respectively, with 19 bases between them. This CDR3 spans 15 amino acids. As DNA, the CDR3 is TGTGCCAGCACCCCATCCGGCGCAGGTTACTACGAGCAGTACTTC. Protein sequence: CASTPSGAGYYEQYF.

The genes are TRBV27 and TRBJ1-1; maybe TRBD1 (5 bases). Germline V lookup: CDR1 MNHEY, CDR2 SMNVEV (reference sequence). V lost 3 bases and J 2 bases, leaving 13 bases between the germline ends. The CDR3 spans 15 residues. Here the CDR3 DNA reads TGTGCCAGCAGTTTCGCGGGACCGAGAAACACTGAAGCTTTCTTT. It translates to CASSFAGPRNTEAFF.